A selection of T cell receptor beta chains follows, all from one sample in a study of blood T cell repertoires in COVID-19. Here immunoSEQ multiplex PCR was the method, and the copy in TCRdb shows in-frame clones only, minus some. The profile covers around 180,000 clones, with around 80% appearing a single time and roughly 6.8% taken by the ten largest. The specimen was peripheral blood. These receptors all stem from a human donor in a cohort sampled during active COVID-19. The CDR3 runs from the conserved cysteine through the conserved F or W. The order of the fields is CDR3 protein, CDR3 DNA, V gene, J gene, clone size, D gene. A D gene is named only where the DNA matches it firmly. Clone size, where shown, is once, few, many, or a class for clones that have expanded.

CASNTGANVLTF	TGTGCCAGCAATACTGGGGCCAACGTCCTGACTTTC	TRBV3-1/TRBV3-2	TRBJ2-6	.	.
CASSLATGTGGISPLHF	TGTGCCAGCAGCTTAGCAACCGGGACCGGGGGAATTTCACCCCTCCACTTT	TRBV7-8	TRBJ1-6	.	.
CASSFGRGTEAFF	TGTGCCAGCAGCTTTGGACGGGGCACTGAAGCTTTCTTT	TRBV11-2	TRBJ1-1	.	.
CASSQDISGGMQFF	TGTGCCAGCAGCCAAGACATTAGCGGGGGGATGCAGTTCTTC	TRBV3-1/TRBV3-2	TRBJ2-1	many	TRBD2
CASSFFRGQGRNEQYF	TGTGCCAGCAGCTTTTTCCGGGGACAGGGTCGGAACGAGCAGTACTTC	TRBV7-9	TRBJ2-7	.	TRBD1
CASSQGGLRGYSGNTIYF	TGTGCCAGCAGCCAAGGGGGGCTCAGGGGCTACTCTGGAAACACCATATATTTT	TRBV3-1/TRBV3-2	TRBJ1-3	.	.
CSVEDRTGGASVQFF	TGCAGCGTTGAAGATCGGACAGGTGGGGCGAGCGTGCAGTTCTTC	TRBV29-1	TRBJ2-1	.	TRBD1
CATSRTRNYGYTF	TGTGCCACCAGCAGGACAAGAAACTATGGCTACACCTTC	TRBV15	TRBJ1-2	.	.
CAWTPRINYGYTF	TGTGCCTGGACCCCGCGGATTAACTATGGCTACACCTTC	TRBV30	TRBJ1-2	once	.
CASSSGATYEQYF	TGTGCCAGCAGCAGCGGGGCCACCTACGAGCAGTACTTC	TRBV5-6	TRBJ2-7	.	TRBD2
CASSLGQGANSPLHF	TGTGCCAGCAGCTTGGGACAGGGGGCCAATTCACCCCTCCACTTT	TRBV7-9	TRBJ1-6	.	TRBD1
CASSVVDTEAFF	TGTGCCAGCAGCGTAGTAGACACTGAAGCTTTCTTT	TRBV9	TRBJ1-1	.	.
CASSPYRVEELFF	TGCGCCAGCAGTCCTTACAGGGTAGAGGAGCTGTTTTTT	TRBV5-1	TRBJ2-2	.	.
CASSSRTGVEQYF	TGCGCCAGCAGCTCCCGGACAGGGGTTGAGCAGTACTTC	TRBV5-1	TRBJ2-7	.	TRBD1
CASSVGGGAQETQYF	TGTGCCAGCAGCGTAGGGGGAGGGGCCCAAGAGACCCAGTACTTC	TRBV9	TRBJ2-5	.	TRBD2
CASSLRTTQETQYF	TGTGCCAGCAGCCTGAGGACAACCCAAGAGACCCAGTACTTC	TRBV3-1/TRBV3-2	TRBJ2-5	.	.
CASSPDGGSGNTIYF	TGTGCCAGCAGTCCTGATGGCGGGTCTGGAAACACCATATATTTT	TRBV9	TRBJ1-3	.	.
CASSLVGAYNSPLHF	TGCGCCAGCAGCTTGGTAGGGGCCTATAATTCACCCCTCCACTTT	TRBV5-1	TRBJ1-6	.	.
CATGVRTDTQYF	TGTGCCACGGGGGTCCGCACAGATACGCAGTATTTT	TRBV19	TRBJ2-3	.	.
CASSLVPPGQNSPLHF	TGTGCCAGCAGCTTAGTGCCCCCGGGACAGAATTCACCCCTCCACTTT	TRBV7-6	TRBJ1-6	.	TRBD1
CASSAWAEETQYF	TGTGCCAGCAGCGCCTGGGCCGAAGAGACCCAGTACTTC	TRBV13	TRBJ2-5	.	.
CASSVRAGAGEKLFF	TGTGCCAGCAGTGTCCGCGCGGGGGCTGGAGAAAAACTGTTTTTT	TRBV2	TRBJ1-4	once	.
CASSGDSNTEAFF	TGTGCCAGCAGTGGGGACAGTAACACTGAAGCTTTCTTT	TRBV2	TRBJ1-1	.	TRBD1
CASSRWDREVLDYGYTF	TGTGCCAGTAGTCGTTGGGACAGGGAGGTTCTAGACTATGGCTACACCTTC	TRBV19	TRBJ1-2	.	TRBD1
CASSEDTSSYNEQFF	TGCGCCAGCAGTGAGGATACGAGCTCCTACAATGAGCAGTTCTTC	TRBV10-1	TRBJ2-1	.	.
CASTERDRNTEAFF	TGTGCCAGCACCGAGAGAGATAGGAACACTGAAGCTTTCTTT	TRBV6-5	TRBJ1-1	.	.
CASSFGLRADTQYF	TGTGCCAGCAGTTTCGGGTTGAGGGCAGATACGCAGTATTTT	TRBV27	TRBJ2-3	.	.
CASSRGAFRIGDYNEQFF	TGTGCCAGCAGCCGTGGGGCCTTTAGAATTGGGGATTACAATGAGCAGTTCTTC	TRBV11-2	TRBJ2-1	.	.
CASSPGTSVQETQYF	TGTGCCAGTAGTCCCGGGACTAGCGTTCAAGAGACCCAGTACTTC	TRBV19	TRBJ2-5	.	TRBD2
CASRRDRGIYSNQPQHF	TGTGCCAGTAGGCGGGACAGGGGAATTTATAGCAATCAGCCCCAGCATTTT	TRBV19	TRBJ1-5	.	TRBD1
CASSIKTENTEAFF	TGTGCCAGTAGTATTAAGACAGAGAACACTGAAGCTTTCTTT	TRBV19	TRBJ1-1	.	.
CASSLVSKFRGEKLFF	TGTGCCAGCAGCTTGGTGAGCAAGTTCCGAGGTGAAAAACTGTTTTTT	TRBV5-8	TRBJ1-4	.	.
CASSLRGANYGYTF	TGTGCCAGCAGTTTAAGGGGTGCTAACTATGGCTACACCTTC	TRBV27	TRBJ1-2	.	.
CASSLQGIGELFF	TGTGCCAGCAGCTTACAGGGGATCGGGGAGCTGTTTTTT	TRBV5-6	TRBJ2-2	few	TRBD1